Following are 5 T cell receptor beta chains from one sample sequenced in a study of monozygotic twins with inflammatory bowel disease. TCRdb reprocessed the 5' RACE reads and stores each CDR3 protein as one record, lacking DNA. Recorded here are more than 95,000 distinct CDR3 sequences; the top ten clones represent more than 1.5%. Sample: blood. The source is a human donor with ulcerative colitis or Crohn's disease, or a healthy co-twin of an affected twin (not recorded which).

This chain joins TRBV18 and TRBJ2-1; TCRdb selects TRBD1, and the lack of DNA leaves this call unchecked. Germline CDR1 reads KGHSH; CDR2 reads LQKENI. This CDR3 is 14 amino acids long. The CDR3: CASSPTQGYNEQFF.

The rearrangement joins TRBV9 to TRBJ1-6; TCRdb's D call, TRBD1, is unchecked because there is no DNA. Looked up from germline, CDR1 is SGDLS and CDR2 is YYNGEE. The CDR3 loop spans 15 amino acids. CDR3 sequence reads: CASNDGQGLNSPLHF.

The chain combines TRBV4-3 with TRBJ1-1; without DNA, the TCRdb call of TRBD1 cannot be checked. The germline CDR1 and CDR2 sequences are LGHNA and YSLEER. The CDR3 has 17 amino acids. CDR3: CASSQDRTGRSRTEAFF.

This chain uses TRBV29-1 with TRBJ2-7. The germline gives CDR1 SQVTM, CDR2 ANQGSEA. This CDR3 has 13 residues. Here the CDR3 reads CSVVGSSVYEQYF.

This chain connects TRBV4-2 to TRBJ2-1; the D call from TCRdb, TRBD2, cannot be confirmed without DNA. The CDR3 consists of 21 residues. Per germline, CDR1 LGHNA and CDR2 YNFKEQ. The CDR3 reads CASSKPAAGRAALGTYNEQFF.